This TCR beta chain was sequenced during a study of identical twins. Study results and caveats: Twins shared beta out-of-frame sequences in excess, but this excess was weaker. Potential partial confounding of zero-insertion analyses by invariant MAIT and iNKT cells was noted. In drawing conclusions, the study used cross-sectional statistical analysis and did not follow the same donors.

Details on this clonotype: The target antigen is unknown.

Everyone who donated was a healthy Caucasian. Germline-derived CDR1 and CDR2 are ENHRY and SYGVKD. V lost 1 base and J lost 2, with 3 bases in between. The CDR3 length is 13 residues. TCRdb re-called the 5' RACE reads through MiXCR, storing one row per CDR3 protein. The sample yields roughly 710,000 distinct CDR3 sequences, over 5% seen once. The chain employs TRBV10-3 and TRBJ2-1; D is ambiguous. Sample: naive T cells sorted from blood. The sequence came from a man aged 18-30 years in good health. The CDR3 coding sequence is TGTGCCATCAGTGAGTACACCTACAATGAGCAGTTCTTC. This translates into CAISEYTYNEQFF.